These 21 T cell receptor beta chains were all obtained from the same sample, sequenced in a study of blood T cell repertoires in COVID-19. Libraries were prepared by immunoSEQ multiplex PCR; TCRdb keeps only in-frame clonotypes and omits some of them. The data show over 200,000 clones, over 75% seen once. The specimen was PBMCs or T cells enriched from blood (not recorded which). Receptors were obtained from a man aged 18 to 29 who had recovered from COVID-19.

This chain links TRBV11-2 with TRBJ1-2; 8 bases map to TRBD1. Trimming cost V 5 bases and J 0 bases; bases outside gene matches: 5. The CDR3 is 15 amino acids. Germline-derived CDR1 and CDR2 are SGHAT and FQNNGV. CDR3 bases: TGTGCCAGCAGCGGACAGGGCGGGTCTAACTATGGCTACACCTTC. Translation: CASSGQGGSNYGYTF.

The rearrangement links TRBV5-1 to TRBJ2-5, with a tentative D call TRBD2 (7 bases). The CDR3 runs to 14 residues. Trimming stripped 3 bases from V and 4 bases from J, with 13 bases between. In germline, CDR1 is SGHRS, CDR2 YFSETQ. For the CDR3, the DNA is TGCGCCAGCAGCTCGGGGGGCTCGGGAGAGACCCAGTACTTC. Protein: CASSSGGSGETQYF.

The genes are TRBV9 and TRBJ2-3; the D is unclear. CDR3 size: 15 residues. The germline gives CDR1 SGDLS, CDR2 YYNGEE. Trimming removed 2 bases at V and 2 bases at J, with 12 bases between. CDR3 DNA: TGTGCCAGCAGCGTGGGTGAGGCAATCACAGATACGCAGTATTTT. Translated: CASSVGEAITDTQYF.

The chain recombines TRBV2 with TRBJ2-7; 12 positions match TRBD2. The length of the CDR3 is 15 residues. Looked up from germline, CDR1 is SNHLY and CDR2 is FYNNEI. After removal of 4 bases from V and 6 bases from J, the junction contained 7 bases not matched to a gene. The CDR3 protein is CASSVASGGAGEQYF. The CDR3 nucleotides are TGTGCCAGCAGTGTGGCTAGCGGGGGGGCCGGCGAGCAGTACTTC.

The gene calls are TRBV6-5 and TRBJ2-7, with 8 bases that match TRBD1. Germline CDR1 is MNHEY and CDR2 is SVGAGI. The CDR3 is 15 amino acids. V lost 6 bases, J lost 3 bases, and 10 bases stayed unmatched. CDR3 loop: CASSTGGILGYEQYF. As DNA, the CDR3 is TGTGCCAGCAGCACAGGGGGAATTCTTGGCTACGAGCAGTACTTC.

V and J are TRBV9 and TRBJ2-7; weak D call: TRBD2 (5 bases). This CDR3 has 14 residues. Germline assignment: CDR1 SGDLS and CDR2 YYNGEE. V was clipped by 1 base and J by 3 bases, with 11 bases between them. The CDR3 nucleotides are TGTGCCAGCAGCGTAAGAGGGTCAGACTACGAGCAGTACTTC. It is translated as CASSVRGSDYEQYF.

The gene calls are TRBV12-3 or TRBV12-4 and TRBJ2-1; D call uncertain. This CDR3 has 12 residues. V was cut by 3 bases and J by 7 bases, with 7 bases left in between. CDR3 sequence reads: CASSFIGNEQFF. The CDR3 nucleotides read TGTGCCAGCAGTTTTATCGGGAATGAGCAGTTCTTC.

This rearrangement joins TRBV5-1 to TRBJ2-2; the D gene is possibly TRBD1 (5 bases). CDR3 length: 16 amino acids. Per germline, CDR1 SGHRS and CDR2 YFSETQ. V lost 6 bases to trimming and J lost 7 bases, with 22 bases between them. For the CDR3, the DNA is TGCGCCAGCACCCGCCTAGAAAGGGGCCCTTTCGGGGAGCTGTTTTTT. It specifies CASTRLERGPFGELFF.

This clone showed up just a few times. This chain uses TRBV5-4 with TRBJ2-1; D is perhaps TRBD1 (5 bases). Trimming left V 0 bases short and J 6 bases short, with 16 bases between. The CDR3 length is 16 residues. Germline V CDR1 and CDR2: SGHNT, YYREEE (reference sequence). CDR3 sequence: CASSLDSRVDTNEQFF. DNA of the CDR3: TGTGCCAGCAGCTTGGACTCCAGGGTGGATACCAATGAGCAGTTCTTC.

This chain connects TRBV18 to TRBJ1-4, with TRBD1 as a possible D gene (5 bases). Germline CDR1 reads KGHSH; CDR2 reads LQKENI. This CDR3 contains 16 residues. The ends were cut back, 1 base at V and 7 bases at J, with 16 bases in the middle. The CDR3 DNA sequence: TGTGCCAGCTCACCACAGGGGTCGCTAATTATTGAAAAACTGTTTTTT. Translation gives CASSPQGSLIIEKLFF.

This clone was picked up a small number of times. This chain links TRBV27 with TRBJ1-5; D might be TRBD1 (6 bases). The V gene lost 5 bases and the J gene lost 4 bases, with 15 bases spanning the gap. CDR3 size: 15 residues. In germline, CDR1 is MNHEY, CDR2 SMNVEV (reference sequence). CDR3 in amino acids: CASSVRGPGNQPQHF. CDR3 DNA: TGTGCCAGCAGTGTGCGGGGGCCGGGTAATCAGCCCCAGCATTTT.

The gene calls are TRBV4-1 and TRBJ1-1; D gene uncertain. Germline V CDR1 and CDR2: MGHRA, YSYEKL. The V and J ends lost 1 base and 7 bases respectively, with 10 bases between them. The CDR3 loop spans 13 amino acids. CDR3 nucleotide sequence: TGCGCCAGCAGCCAAGTAGGAGGGAATGAAGCTTTCTTT. Amino acid sequence: CASSQVGGNEAFF.

This clone appeared a single time. The J gene is TRBJ1-1, the V gene TRBV14; perhaps TRBD1 as D (5 bases). V lost 9 bases, J lost 3 bases, and 8 bases lay in between. CDR1 is SGHDN and CDR2 is FVKESK in the germline V gene. The CDR3 consists of 11 residues. For the CDR3, the DNA is TGTGCCAGGAACAGGCACACTGAAGCTTTCTTT. Protein sequence: CARNRHTEAFF.

J is TRBJ2-2 and V is TRBV7-9, with unresolved D. V lost 3 bases to trimming and J lost 4 bases, with 9 bases between them. This CDR3 region has 14 residues. CDR1 SEHNR and CDR2 FQNEAQ come from the germline V gene (reference sequence). In nucleotides, the CDR3 is TGTGCCAGCAGCTTGGTACAGCCCACCGGGGAGCTGTTTTTT. This encodes CASSLVQPTGELFF.

The genes are TRBV7-8 and TRBJ2-2; D unresolved. Germline loops: CDR1 SGHVS, CDR2 FQNEAQ. The length of the CDR3 is 15 residues. The V end was cut by 6 bases, the J end by 6 bases, with 17 bases between. CDR3: CASRNDPVSAGELFF. CDR3 in DNA: TGTGCCAGCAGAAACGATCCCGTTTCAGCCGGGGAGCTGTTTTTT.

CDR3: CASSLASGANPTSYEQYF. The CDR3 coding sequence is TGTGCCAGCAGCTTAGCGAGTGGGGCGAATCCTACATCCTACGAGCAGTACTTC. The chain links TRBV7-6 to TRBJ2-7; possible D gene TRBD1, 5 bases. V was cut by 0 bases and J by 1 base, with 19 bases left in between. The CDR3 has 18 residues. Germline lookup yields CDR1 SGHVS and CDR2 FNYEAQ.

V gene TRBV24-1 combines with J gene TRBJ2-1; D possibly corresponds to TRBD1 (6 bases). Germline V gene data show CDR1 as KGHDR and CDR2 as SFDVKD. The CDR3 loop spans 15 amino acids. Between the trimmed V and J ends, which lost 1 base and 0 bases, there was a span of 6 bases. The CDR3 region is CATSDLGGSYNEQFF. The CDR3 bases are TGTGCCACCAGTGATTTAGGGGGCTCCTACAATGAGCAGTTCTTC.

V gene TRBV28 combines with J gene TRBJ1-5; TRBD1 is a possible D gene (6 bases). The CDR3 contains 15 residues. Trimming stripped 5 bases from V and 0 bases from J, with 11 bases between. Germline V lookup: CDR1 MDHEN, CDR2 SYDVKM. The DNA for the CDR3 is TGTGCCAGCAGTACAGGGACCTCTAGCAATCAGCCCCAGCATTTT. Translation gives CASSTGTSSNQPQHF.

The gene calls are TRBV10-3 and TRBJ2-2; 10 positions agree with TRBD2. The germline V gene has CDR1 ENHRY and CDR2 SYGVKD. V shed 1 base and J 6 bases; nucleotides not matched to a gene: 8. The CDR3 length is 17 residues. Written as DNA, the CDR3 is TGTGCCATCAGTGAGTTCTTAGCGGGAGGAGTTTCCGGGGAGCTGTTTTTT. It is translated as CAISEFLAGGVSGELFF.

This clone was detected once. The chain links TRBV11-2 to TRBJ2-5, with a tentative D call TRBD2 (5 bases). Germline CDR1 and CDR2: SGHAT and FQNNGV. The CDR3 totals 11 residues. The V end lost 4 bases, the J end lost 7 bases, and 7 bases lay between the germline ends. The DNA of the CDR3 is TGTGCCAGCAGCTCTGGAGGGACCCAGTACTTC. It encodes CASSSGGTQYF.

This clone was detected a few times. The V gene is TRBV10-1, the J gene TRBJ2-7, with TRBD1 matching 9 bases. CDR3 length: 13 amino acids. With V trimmed by 6 bases and J by 4 bases, 4 bases remained unmatched. CDR1 and CDR2 (germline): WNHNN, SYGVQD (reference sequence). The CDR3 region is CASSLDRGYEQYF. In DNA form, the CDR3 reads TGCGCCAGCAGCCTGGACAGGGGATACGAGCAGTACTTC.